This T cell receptor beta chain originates from a study of blood T cell repertoires in COVID-19. Study summary: The study drew acute and convalescent COVID-19 samples from the United States, Italy and Spain. PBMCs, B-cell-depleted T cells, or T cells were the source of the cDNA or gDNA that made up the material.

Original handling: Amplification with reference gene primers provided the estimates of nucleated cell counts. The assay was immunoSEQ multiplex PCR, and TCRdb's table has in-frame clones only and misses some. V and J calls and clone size follow that table, whereas D and trimming were derived from the DNA. The sample yields about 56,000 clones, about 90% seen once. After removal of 5 bases from V and 1 base from J, the junction contained 18 bases not matched to a gene. Germline V gene lookup returns CDR1 SGHTA and CDR2 FQGNSA. The length of the CDR3 is 19 residues. The rearrangement links TRBV7-2 to TRBJ2-5; TRBD1 matches at 8 bases. This clonotype was sampled from a human donor in a cohort sampled during active COVID-19. Sequencing input: peripheral blood. The CDR3, as DNA: TGTGCCAGCAGCAGCTTTTACCCAACAGGGGGAAAGGGCCAAGAGACCCAGTACTTC. Translating gives CASSSFYPTGGKGQETQYF.